This TCR beta chain stems from a study of shared T cell receptors in the human thymus. J was trimmed by 6 bases and V by 5 bases; bases with no gene match: 13. The CDR3 contains 16 residues. The germline V gene encodes CDR1 MDHEN and CDR2 SYDVKM. Repertoires were generated with immunoSEQ multiplex PCR, while TCRdb's copy carries only in-frame clones and drops some. The table lists 700,000 or so clones, 70% to 90% of them singletons. These data are also associated with another study on human thymus T cells. That study reports: Infants, healthy and Finnish, who were having corrective surgery for congenital heart defects served as donors. Resections removed during corrective heart surgery provided the thymus tissue used.

This receptor was taken from a girl under three years old with a congenital heart defect. Source material: thymocytes. The chain couples TRBV28 to TRBJ1-5, with 7 bases lining up with TRBD1. The CDR3 spells CASSTGAQRSFQPQHF. The CDR3 region has the DNA TGTGCCAGCAGTACAGGGGCCCAGCGTTCTTTTCAGCCCCAGCATTTT.